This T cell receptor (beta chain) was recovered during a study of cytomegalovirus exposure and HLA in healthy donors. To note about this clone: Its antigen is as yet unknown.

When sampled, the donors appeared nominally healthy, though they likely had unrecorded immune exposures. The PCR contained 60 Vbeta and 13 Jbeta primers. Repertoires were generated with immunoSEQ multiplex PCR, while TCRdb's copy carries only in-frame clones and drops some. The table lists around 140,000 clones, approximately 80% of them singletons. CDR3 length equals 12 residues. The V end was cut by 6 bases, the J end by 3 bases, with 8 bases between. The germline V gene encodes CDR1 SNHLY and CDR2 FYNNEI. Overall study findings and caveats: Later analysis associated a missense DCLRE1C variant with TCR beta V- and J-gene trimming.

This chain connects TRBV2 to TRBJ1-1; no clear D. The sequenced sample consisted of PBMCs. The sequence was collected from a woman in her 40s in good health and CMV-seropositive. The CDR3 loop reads CASRGTDTEAFF. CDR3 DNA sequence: TGTGCCAGCAGGGGCACCGACACTGAAGCTTTCTTT. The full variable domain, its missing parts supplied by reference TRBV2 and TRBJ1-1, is EPEVTQTPSHQVTQMGQEVILRCVPISNHLYFYWYRQILGQKVEFLVSFYNNEISEKSEIFDDQFSVERPDGSNFTLKIRSTKLEDSAMYFCASRGTDTEAFFGQGTRLTVV.